The clone carrying this TCR beta chain is a singleton in its sample. Antigen: not known. This specimen comes from a study of cytomegalovirus exposure and HLA in healthy donors. CDR1 PRHDT and CDR2 FYEKMQ come from the germline V gene (reference sequence). The CDR3 has 17 amino acids. V lost 0 bases, J lost 2 bases, and 10 bases stayed unmatched. Study-wide findings and caveats: In an earlier analysis, in some 500 donors, most V segments appeared productive either ~90% or ~30% of the time.

With 60 Vbeta and 13 Jbeta primers, the PCR was carried out. The data were produced by immunoSEQ multiplex PCR, yet TCRdb's version contains in-frame clones alone and is incomplete. Of around 170,000 clones in the sample, around four fifths were seen once. The J gene is TRBJ2-7, the V gene TRBV13, with 7 bases matching TRBD2. The sequence was collected from a man between 18 and 29 years old in good health and CMV-seronegative. The specimen sequenced was PBMCs. CDR3 residues: CASSLGGEGPSAYEQYF. The CDR3 DNA reads as TGTGCCAGCAGCTTAGGAGGGGAGGGCCCCTCTGCCTACGAGCAGTACTTC. The full variable domain, with the rest looked up from reference TRBV13 and TRBJ2-7, is AAGVIQSPRHLIKEKRETATLKCYPIPRHDTVYWYQQGPGQDPQFLISFYEKMQSDKGSIPDRFSAQQFSDYHSELNMSSLELGDSALYFCASSLGGEGPSAYEQYFGPGTRLTVT.